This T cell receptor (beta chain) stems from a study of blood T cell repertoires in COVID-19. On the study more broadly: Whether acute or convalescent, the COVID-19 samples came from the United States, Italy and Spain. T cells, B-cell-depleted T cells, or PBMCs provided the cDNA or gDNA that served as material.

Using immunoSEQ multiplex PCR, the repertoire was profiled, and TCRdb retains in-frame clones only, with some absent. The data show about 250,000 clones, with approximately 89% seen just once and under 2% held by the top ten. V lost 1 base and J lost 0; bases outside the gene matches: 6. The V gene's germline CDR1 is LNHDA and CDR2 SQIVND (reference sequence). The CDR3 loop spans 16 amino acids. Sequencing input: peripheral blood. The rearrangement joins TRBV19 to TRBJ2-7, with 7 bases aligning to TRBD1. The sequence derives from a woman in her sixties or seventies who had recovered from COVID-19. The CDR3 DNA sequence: TGTGCCAGTAGTATAGGAGGCAGGGGGAGCTCCTACGAGCAGTACTTC. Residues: CASSIGGRGSSYEQYF.